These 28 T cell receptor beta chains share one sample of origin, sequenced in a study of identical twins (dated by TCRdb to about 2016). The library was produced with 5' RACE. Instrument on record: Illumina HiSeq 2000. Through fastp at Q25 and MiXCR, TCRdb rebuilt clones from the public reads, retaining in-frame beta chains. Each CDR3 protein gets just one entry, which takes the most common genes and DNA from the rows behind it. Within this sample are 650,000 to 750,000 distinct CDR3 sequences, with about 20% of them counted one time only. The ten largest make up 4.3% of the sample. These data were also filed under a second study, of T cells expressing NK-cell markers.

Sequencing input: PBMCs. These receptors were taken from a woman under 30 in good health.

CDR3 residues: CASSKGLAAYNEQFF. In DNA form, the CDR3 reads TGTGCCAGCAGCAAAGGACTAGCGGCGTACAATGAGCAGTTCTTC. The rearrangement joins TRBV7-2 to TRBJ2-1; 10 bases align to TRBD2. V lost 5 bases and J lost 4; bases outside the gene matches: 5. Germline assignment: CDR1 SGHTA and CDR2 FQGNSA. This CDR3 is 15 amino acids long. Variable domain in full (rest from reference TRBV7-2 and TRBJ2-1): GAGVSQSPSNKVTEKGKDVELRCDPISGHTALYWYRQSLGQGLEFLIYFQGNSAPDKSGLPSDRFSAERTGGSVSTLTIQRTQQEDSAVYLCASSKGLAAYNEQFFGPGTRLTVL.

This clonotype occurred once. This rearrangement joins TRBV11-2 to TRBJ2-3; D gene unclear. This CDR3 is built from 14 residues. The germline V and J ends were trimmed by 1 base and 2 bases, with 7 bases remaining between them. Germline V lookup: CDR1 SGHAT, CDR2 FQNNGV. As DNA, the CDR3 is TGTGCCAGCAGCTTAGGGTGGTACACAGATACGCAGTATTTT. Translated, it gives CASSLGWYTDTQYF.

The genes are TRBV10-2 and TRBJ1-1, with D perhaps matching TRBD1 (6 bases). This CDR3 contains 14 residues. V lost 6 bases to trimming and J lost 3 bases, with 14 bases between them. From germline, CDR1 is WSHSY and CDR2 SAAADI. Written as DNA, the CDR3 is TGCGCCAGCAGCCGCGGGGGGCGGGACACTGAAGCTTTCTTT. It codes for CASSRGGRDTEAFF.

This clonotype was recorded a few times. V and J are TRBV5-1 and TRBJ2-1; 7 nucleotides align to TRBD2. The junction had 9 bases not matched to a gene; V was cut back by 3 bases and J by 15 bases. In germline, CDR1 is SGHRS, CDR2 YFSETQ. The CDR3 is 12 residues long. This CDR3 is CASSSGRLARFF. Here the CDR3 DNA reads TGCGCCAGCAGCTCGGGTCGACTAGCCCGGTTCTTC.

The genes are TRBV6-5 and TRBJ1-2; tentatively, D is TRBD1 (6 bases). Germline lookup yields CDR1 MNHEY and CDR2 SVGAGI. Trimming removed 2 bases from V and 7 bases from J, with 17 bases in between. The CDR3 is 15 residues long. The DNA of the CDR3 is TGTGCCAGCAGTTACGACGTCGGGGGGCGCGGTGGCTACACCTTC. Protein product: CASSYDVGGRGGYTF.

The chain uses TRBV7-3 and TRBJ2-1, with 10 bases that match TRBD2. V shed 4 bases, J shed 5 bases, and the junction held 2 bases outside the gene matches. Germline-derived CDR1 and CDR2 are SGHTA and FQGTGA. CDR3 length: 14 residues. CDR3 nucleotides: TGTGCCAGCAGCTCCACTAGCGGGGACAATGAGCAGTTCTTC. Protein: CASSSTSGDNEQFF.

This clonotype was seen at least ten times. The CDR3, as DNA: TGCAGCGTTGACTACTCCTACAATGAGCAGTTCTTC. Its protein is CSVDYSYNEQFF. The chain links TRBV29-1 to TRBJ2-1; D is undetermined. V lost 3 bases and J lost 0, with 3 bases in between. The CDR3 sequence is 12 residues long. Per the germline V gene, CDR1 is SQVTM and CDR2 is ANQGSEA.

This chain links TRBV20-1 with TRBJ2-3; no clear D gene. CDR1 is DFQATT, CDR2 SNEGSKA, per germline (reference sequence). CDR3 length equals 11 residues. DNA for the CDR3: TGCTTGCCCCGCAGCGCAGATACGCAGTATTTT. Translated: CLPRSADTQYF.

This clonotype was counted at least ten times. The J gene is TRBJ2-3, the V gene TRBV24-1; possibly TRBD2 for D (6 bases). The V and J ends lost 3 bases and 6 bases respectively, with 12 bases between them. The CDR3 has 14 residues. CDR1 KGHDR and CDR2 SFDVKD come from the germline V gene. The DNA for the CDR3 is TGTGCCACCAGTGATCGCCGACTAGAGGATACGCAGTATTTT. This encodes CATSDRRLEDTQYF.

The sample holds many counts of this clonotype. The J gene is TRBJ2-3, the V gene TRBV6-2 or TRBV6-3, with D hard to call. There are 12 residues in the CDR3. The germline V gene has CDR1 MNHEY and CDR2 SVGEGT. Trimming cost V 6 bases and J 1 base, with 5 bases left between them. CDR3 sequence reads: CASRTGTDTQYF. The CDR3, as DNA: TGTGCCAGCAGGACGGGCACAGATACGCAGTATTTT.

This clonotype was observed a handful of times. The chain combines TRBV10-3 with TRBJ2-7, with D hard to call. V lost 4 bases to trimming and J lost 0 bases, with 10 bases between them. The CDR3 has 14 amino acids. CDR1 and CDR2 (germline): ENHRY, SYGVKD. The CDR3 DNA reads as TGTGCCATCAGTGGGCGTGACGTCTCCTACGAGCAGTACTTC. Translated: CAISGRDVSYEQYF.

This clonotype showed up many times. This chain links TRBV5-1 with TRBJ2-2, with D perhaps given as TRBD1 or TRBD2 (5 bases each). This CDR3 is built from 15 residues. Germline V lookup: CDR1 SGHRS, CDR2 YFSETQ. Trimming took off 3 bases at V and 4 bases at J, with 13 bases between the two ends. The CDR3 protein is CASSYLGTVTGELFF. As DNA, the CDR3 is TGCGCCAGCAGCTATCTGGGGACCGTCACCGGGGAGCTGTTTTTT.

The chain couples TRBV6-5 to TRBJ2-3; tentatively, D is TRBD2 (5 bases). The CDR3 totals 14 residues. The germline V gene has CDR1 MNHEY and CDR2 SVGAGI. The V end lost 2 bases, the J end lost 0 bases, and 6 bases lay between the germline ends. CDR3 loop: CASSYERSTDTQYF. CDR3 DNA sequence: TGTGCCAGCAGTTACGAGCGGAGCACAGATACGCAGTATTTT.

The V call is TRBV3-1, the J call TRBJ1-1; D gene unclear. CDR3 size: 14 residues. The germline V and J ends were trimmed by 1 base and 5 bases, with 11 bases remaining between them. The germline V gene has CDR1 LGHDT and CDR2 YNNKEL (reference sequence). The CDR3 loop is CASSQGLGRTEAFF. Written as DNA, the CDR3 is TGTGCCAGCAGCCAAGGTTTGGGGAGGACTGAAGCTTTCTTT.

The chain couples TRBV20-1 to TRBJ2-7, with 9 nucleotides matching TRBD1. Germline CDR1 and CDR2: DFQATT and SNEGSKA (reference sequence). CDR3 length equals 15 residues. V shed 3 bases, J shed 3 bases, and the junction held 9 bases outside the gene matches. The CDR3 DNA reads TGCAGTGCTAGGGTCGTGACAGGGGGTAGCTACGAGCAGTACTTC. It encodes CSARVVTGGSYEQYF.

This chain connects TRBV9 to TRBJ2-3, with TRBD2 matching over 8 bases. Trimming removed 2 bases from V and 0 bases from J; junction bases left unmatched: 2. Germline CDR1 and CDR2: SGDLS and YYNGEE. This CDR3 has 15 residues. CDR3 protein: CASSVQRGSTDTQYF. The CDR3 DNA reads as TGTGCCAGCAGCGTCCAGCGGGGGAGCACAGATACGCAGTATTTT.

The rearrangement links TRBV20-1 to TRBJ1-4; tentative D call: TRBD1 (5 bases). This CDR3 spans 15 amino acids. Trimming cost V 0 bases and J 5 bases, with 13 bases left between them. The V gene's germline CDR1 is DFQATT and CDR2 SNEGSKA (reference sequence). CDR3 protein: CSARDPGPRNEKLFF. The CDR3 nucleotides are TGCAGTGCTAGAGATCCGGGACCCAGAAATGAAAAACTGTTTTTT.

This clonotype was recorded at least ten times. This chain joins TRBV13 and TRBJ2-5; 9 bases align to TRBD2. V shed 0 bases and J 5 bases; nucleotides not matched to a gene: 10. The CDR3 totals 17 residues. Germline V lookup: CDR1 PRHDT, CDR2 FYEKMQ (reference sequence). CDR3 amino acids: CASSLGRSGRMFETQYF. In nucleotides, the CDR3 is TGTGCCAGCAGCTTAGGTCGTAGCGGGAGAATGTTTGAGACCCAGTACTTC.

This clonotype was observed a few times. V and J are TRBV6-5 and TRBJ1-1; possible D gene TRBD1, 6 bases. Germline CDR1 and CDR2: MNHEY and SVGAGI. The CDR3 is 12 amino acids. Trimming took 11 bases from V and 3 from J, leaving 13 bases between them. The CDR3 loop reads CAVQGLDTEAFF. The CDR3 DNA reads TGTGCCGTACAGGGTTTAGACACTGAAGCTTTCTTT.

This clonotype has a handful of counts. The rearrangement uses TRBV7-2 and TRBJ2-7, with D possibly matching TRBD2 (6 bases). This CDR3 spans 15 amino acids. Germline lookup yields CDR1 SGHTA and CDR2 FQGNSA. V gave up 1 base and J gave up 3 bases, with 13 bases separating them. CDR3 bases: TGTGCCAGCAGCTTAGTCGTCGGGAGAGACTACGAGCAGTACTTC. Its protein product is CASSLVVGRDYEQYF.

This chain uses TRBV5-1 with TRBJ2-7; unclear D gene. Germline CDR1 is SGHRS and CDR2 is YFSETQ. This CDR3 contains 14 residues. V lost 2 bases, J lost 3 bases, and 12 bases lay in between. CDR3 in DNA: TGCGCCAGCAGCTTAAGCTTACAAAACTACGAGCAGTACTTC. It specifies CASSLSLQNYEQYF.

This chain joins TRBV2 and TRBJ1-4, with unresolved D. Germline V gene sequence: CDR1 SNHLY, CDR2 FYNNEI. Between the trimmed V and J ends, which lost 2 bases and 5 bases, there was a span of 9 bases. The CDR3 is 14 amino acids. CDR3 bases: TGTGCCAGCAGTGAATGGCCGGGCAATGAAAAACTGTTTTTT. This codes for CASSEWPGNEKLFF.

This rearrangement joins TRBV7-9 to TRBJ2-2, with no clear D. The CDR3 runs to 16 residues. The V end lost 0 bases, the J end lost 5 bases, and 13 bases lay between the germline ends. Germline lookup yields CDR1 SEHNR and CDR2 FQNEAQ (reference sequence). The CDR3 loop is CASSLALRTSTGELFF. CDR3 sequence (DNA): TGTGCCAGCAGCTTAGCCTTGAGGACGAGTACCGGGGAGCTGTTTTTT.

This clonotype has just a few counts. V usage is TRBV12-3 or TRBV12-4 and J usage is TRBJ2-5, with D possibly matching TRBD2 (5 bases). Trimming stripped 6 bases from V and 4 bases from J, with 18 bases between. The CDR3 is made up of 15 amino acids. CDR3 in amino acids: CASSADLRGPETQYF. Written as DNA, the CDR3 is TGTGCCAGCAGCGCGGACCTACGCGGGCCAGAGACCCAGTACTTC.

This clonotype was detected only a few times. The CDR3 DNA is TGCGCCAGCAGCCAAGATCCCATAAAACCAGAGACCCAGTACTTC. The encoded protein is CASSQDPIKPETQYF. The chain couples TRBV4-1 to TRBJ2-5; D not resolved. Germline V gene data show CDR1 as MGHRA and CDR2 as YSYEKL. Trimming shortened V by 0 bases and J by 4 bases, and 12 bases separated the two germline ends. CDR3 length equals 15 residues.

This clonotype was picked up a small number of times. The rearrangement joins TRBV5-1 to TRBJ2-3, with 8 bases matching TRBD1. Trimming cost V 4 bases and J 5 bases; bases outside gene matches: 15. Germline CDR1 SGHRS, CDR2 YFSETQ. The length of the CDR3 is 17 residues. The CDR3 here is CASSPGVSGGAVDTQYF. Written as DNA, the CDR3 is TGCGCCAGCAGCCCTGGGGTCTCAGGGGGCGCGGTAGATACGCAGTATTTT.

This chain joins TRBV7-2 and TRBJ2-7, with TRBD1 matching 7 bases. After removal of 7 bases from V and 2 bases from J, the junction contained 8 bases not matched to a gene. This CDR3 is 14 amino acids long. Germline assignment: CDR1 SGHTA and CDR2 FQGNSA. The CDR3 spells CASNFPGQTYEQYF. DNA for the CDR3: TGTGCCAGCAACTTTCCGGGACAGACCTACGAGCAGTACTTC.

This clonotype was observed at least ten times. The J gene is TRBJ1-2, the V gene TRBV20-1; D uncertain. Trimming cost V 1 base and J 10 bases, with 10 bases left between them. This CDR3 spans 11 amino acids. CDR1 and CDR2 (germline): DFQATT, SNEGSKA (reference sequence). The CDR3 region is CSARAVTDYTF. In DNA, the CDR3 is TGCAGTGCTAGAGCTGTAACGGACTACACCTTC.